This entry lists 21 T cell receptor beta chains sequenced from one sample in a study of blood T cell repertoires in COVID-19. Here immunoSEQ multiplex PCR was the method, and the copy in TCRdb shows in-frame clones only, minus some. In the table there are 200,000 to 250,000 clones, around 80% of which are singletons. Material: peripheral blood. Source of these receptors: a woman at least 80 years old with active or convalescent COVID-19.

The J gene is TRBJ2-3, the V gene TRBV19; 7 nucleotides line up with TRBD1. CDR3 length: 16 amino acids. V was clipped by 6 bases and J by 1 base; unmatched bases: 10. Germline V gene sequence: CDR1 LNHDA, CDR2 SQIVND (reference sequence). CDR3 in DNA: TGTGCCAGTAGCAGGGGGAAGGTGGCAGGCACAGATACGCAGTATTTT. It yields the protein CASSRGKVAGTDTQYF.

The chain recombines TRBV6-1 with TRBJ2-1; D is unclear. The CDR3 extends over 13 amino acids. In germline, CDR1 is MNHNS, CDR2 SASEGT. V gave up 2 bases and J gave up 9 bases, with 11 bases separating them. The CDR3 DNA sequence: TGTGCCAGCAGTGAACAGGATTATGGTGAGCAGTTCTTC. It codes for CASSEQDYGEQFF.

The chain couples TRBV28 to TRBJ2-5; 7 nucleotides align to TRBD2. V gave up 4 bases and J gave up 5 bases; unmatched junction bases: 10. The CDR3 is 15 amino acids. Germline CDR1 is MDHEN and CDR2 is SYDVKM. CDR3 coding DNA: TGTGCCAGCAGTTCCCGACGGGGGGTATACGAGACCCAGTACTTC. Translation gives CASSSRRGVYETQYF.

The gene calls are TRBV15 and TRBJ1-2; D not resolved. Trimming cost V 0 bases and J 6 bases, with 11 bases left between them. CDR3 length: 14 residues. The germline gives CDR1 LNHNV, CDR2 YYDKDF (reference sequence). For the CDR3, the DNA is TGTGCCACCAGCAGAGATAGTGTAGTTGATGGCTACACCTTC. Translation gives CATSRDSVVDGYTF.

This clone occurred once. The rearrangement uses TRBV3-1 (or the pseudogene TRBV3-2) and TRBJ2-2; 11 bases match TRBD1. From germline, CDR1 is LGHDT and CDR2 YNNKEL (reference sequence). With V trimmed by 1 base and J by 4 bases, 5 bases remained unmatched. CDR3 length: 17 residues. As DNA, the CDR3 is TGTGCCAGCAGCCAAGGGACAGGGGGCCGTAGCACCGGGGAGCTGTTTTTT. Amino acid sequence: CASSQGTGGRSTGELFF.

V gene TRBV7-2 combines with J gene TRBJ2-5; D unclear. The CDR3 sequence is 16 residues long. V dropped 1 base and J dropped 2 bases, with 14 bases sitting between them. Germline V gene lookup returns CDR1 SGHTA and CDR2 FQGNSA. CDR3 amino acids: CASSLVVGTAQETQYF. CDR3 sequence (DNA): TGTGCCAGCAGCTTAGTGGTGGGCACGGCTCAAGAGACCCAGTACTTC.

The chain links TRBV7-2 to TRBJ1-2, with TRBD1 matching over 7 bases. Germline V gene data show CDR1 as SGHTA and CDR2 as FQGNSA. J gave up 9 bases and V 5 bases, and 12 bases lay outside the gene matches. The CDR3 sequence is 14 residues long. CDR3 sequence reads: CASSIDDAGGSYTF. DNA for the CDR3: TGTGCCAGCAGCATCGACGATGCAGGGGGTAGCTACACCTTC.

V usage is TRBV11-2 and J usage is TRBJ1-2; possibly TRBD1 for D (6 bases). The CDR3 extends over 12 amino acids. Germline V gene lookup returns CDR1 SGHAT and CDR2 FQNNGV. V was trimmed by 1 base and J by 8 bases, leaving 8 bases between them. CDR3 protein: CASSLGGGGYTF. CDR3 nucleotide sequence: TGTGCCAGCAGCTTAGGTGGGGGCGGCTACACCTTC.

J is TRBJ2-1 and V is TRBV19, with 10 bases that match TRBD1. This CDR3 is 16 amino acids long. Germline V gene sequence: CDR1 LNHDA, CDR2 SQIVND (reference sequence). V gave up 1 base and J gave up 8 bases; unmatched junction bases: 8. The CDR3 DNA sequence: TGTGCCAGTAGTATAGGGGACCGGGACAGGGGTGATGAGCAGTTCTTC. It yields the protein CASSIGDRDRGDEQFF.

This chain links TRBV5-4 with TRBJ2-4; 7 nucleotides line up with TRBD1. CDR3 length: 13 amino acids. Germline CDR1 SGHNT, CDR2 YYREEE (reference sequence). V was pared by 2 bases and J by 5 bases, with 1 base of the junction left unmatched. DNA of the CDR3: TGTGCCAGCAGCTTTCAGGGGGAAAACATTCAGTACTTC. Amino acids: CASSFQGENIQYF.

The chain recombines TRBV7-2 with TRBJ2-5, with a possible D match to TRBD2 (5 bases). Trimming cost V 5 bases and J 5 bases, with 12 bases left between them. The length of the CDR3 is 13 residues. The germline CDR1 and CDR2 sequences are SGHTA and FQGNSA. CDR3 region: CASSRKGGETQYF. The CDR3 DNA reads as TGTGCCAGCAGCCGCAAAGGAGGTGAGACCCAGTACTTC.

The chain recombines TRBV5-1 with TRBJ2-5; 12 nucleotides align to TRBD2. The germline gives CDR1 SGHRS, CDR2 YFSETQ. The CDR3 runs 17 residues. Trimming took 4 bases from V and 2 from J; bases not matched to a gene: 9. The CDR3 loop is CASSKLAGGGKQETQYF. The CDR3, as DNA: TGCGCCAGCAGCAAGCTAGCGGGAGGGGGGAAACAAGAGACCCAGTACTTC.

This clone was found many times. The chain couples TRBV19 to TRBJ1-1; 7 nucleotides match TRBD1. The CDR3 is 13 residues long. V lost 5 bases and J lost 6; bases outside the gene matches: 6. CDR1 and CDR2 (germline): LNHDA, SQIVND (reference sequence). The CDR3, as DNA: TGTGCCAGTAGTTTAAGGGGGCTAGCTGAAGCTTTCTTT. It yields the protein CASSLRGLAEAFF.

The gene calls are TRBV5-1 and TRBJ2-5; the D gene is possibly TRBD1 (6 bases). V lost 0 bases to trimming and J lost 2 bases, with 11 bases between them. The length of the CDR3 is 15 residues. Looked up from germline, CDR1 is SGHRS and CDR2 is YFSETQ. The DNA of the CDR3 is TGCGCCAGCAGCTTGGATGGGCAGGGGCAAGAGACCCAGTACTTC. This sequence encodes CASSLDGQGQETQYF.

V gene TRBV18 combines with J gene TRBJ2-1, with 8 bases identical to TRBD1. Unmatched junction bases numbered 8, after V lost 3 bases and J lost 16 bases. CDR3 length: 12 residues. CDR1 and CDR2 from the germline V gene are KGHSH and LQKENI. The CDR3 sequence: CASSPQDREFFF. Written as DNA, the CDR3 is TGTGCCAGCTCACCCCAGGACAGGGAGTTCTTCTTC.

J is TRBJ2-7 and V is TRBV28; the D is unclear. CDR3 length equals 10 residues. Germline CDR1 and CDR2: MDHEN and SYDVKM. V lost 5 bases and J lost 4, with 3 bases in between. The CDR3 DNA follows: TGTGCCAGCAGTCCATACGAGCAGTACTTC. It codes for CASSPYEQYF.

The chain links TRBV27 to TRBJ2-1, with D perhaps matching TRBD2 (6 bases). This CDR3 comprises 16 residues. CDR1 and CDR2 from the germline V gene are MNHEY and SMNVEV (reference sequence). Trimming removed 5 bases at V and 0 bases at J, with 14 bases between. CDR3 loop: CASSLMRGLSYNEQFF. In DNA form, the CDR3 reads TGTGCCAGCAGTCTGATGCGGGGCCTCTCCTACAATGAGCAGTTCTTC.

Points on this clone: At the DNA level, this CDR3 is encoded by other sequences in the same sample as well. This chain connects TRBV5-1 to TRBJ2-7, with 8 nucleotides matching TRBD1. V lost 4 bases, J lost 4 bases, and 10 bases stayed unmatched. This CDR3 comprises 15 residues. Per the germline V gene, CDR1 is SGHRS and CDR2 is YFSETQ. The CDR3, as DNA: TGCGCCAGCAGCCCCGGACAGGGTTCAACTTACGAGCAGTACTTC. Translation gives CASSPGQGSTYEQYF.

A note on this clone: This same CDR3 is encoded by further DNA sequences in the sample. The rearrangement uses TRBV9 and TRBJ2-1; 8 nucleotides line up with TRBD2. Trimming at V came to 0 bases and at J to 6 bases, leaving 2 bases not matched to a gene. The CDR3 consists of 14 residues. Germline V gives CDR1 SGDLS, CDR2 YYNGEE. This CDR3 is CASSVVGGANEQFF. The DNA of the CDR3 is TGTGCCAGCAGCGTAGTCGGGGGGGCCAATGAGCAGTTCTTC.

The chain employs TRBV4-3 and TRBJ2-7, with 7 bases matching TRBD1. CDR1 LGHNA and CDR2 YSLEER come from the germline V gene. The CDR3 extends over 14 amino acids. V was clipped by 1 base and J by 3 bases; unmatched bases: 3. This CDR3 reads CASSQGGQNYEQYF. DNA of the CDR3: TGCGCCAGCAGCCAAGGGGGACAGAACTACGAGCAGTACTTC.

V is TRBV6-1 and J is TRBJ1-1; possible D gene TRBD1, 6 bases. Trimming left V 5 bases short and J 5 bases short, with 18 bases between. This CDR3 region has 15 residues. Germline loops: CDR1 MNHNS, CDR2 SASEGT. The CDR3 bases are TGTGCCAGCAGTTGGGCGACAGGCACGGGGACTGAAGCTTTCTTT. Protein sequence: CASSWATGTGTEAFF.